Following are 27 T cell receptor beta chains from one sample sequenced in a study of cytomegalovirus exposure and HLA in healthy donors. PCR employed 60 Vbeta and 13 Jbeta primers. TCRdb's copy holds only in-frame clones and misses some; the assay was immunoSEQ multiplex PCR. This specimen shows roughly 120,000 clones; the ten leading clones hold roughly 2.7%. Sequenced sample: PBMCs. The receptors derive from a man aged 25 to 40 in good health and CMV-seronegative.

The chain recombines TRBV29-1 with TRBJ2-7, with TRBD1 identical over 10 bases. With 5 bases clipped from V and 6 bases from J, the junction kept 1 base outside the gene matches. The CDR3 has 11 residues. CDR1 SQVTM and CDR2 ANQGSEA come from the germline V gene. The CDR3 reads CSVRQGAEQYF. Here the CDR3 DNA reads TGCAGCGTTAGACAGGGGGCCGAGCAGTACTTC.

This rearrangement joins TRBV27 to TRBJ2-1; no clear D gene. Germline V CDR1 and CDR2: MNHEY, SMNVEV (reference sequence). The CDR3 consists of 14 residues. V was pared by 2 bases and J by 5 bases, with 10 bases between. The CDR3 region is CASSLEERNNEQFF. The DNA for the CDR3 is TGTGCCAGCAGTTTAGAGGAAAGAAACAATGAGCAGTTCTTC.

The rearrangement uses TRBV6-5 and TRBJ2-1, with D perhaps matching TRBD1 (5 bases). V lost 2 bases and J lost 4, with 6 bases in between. Germline CDR1 reads MNHEY; CDR2 reads SVGAGI. The CDR3 length is 13 residues. CDR3 DNA sequence: TGTGCCAGCAGTTACAAGGGGTACAATGAGCAGTTCTTC. The encoded protein is CASSYKGYNEQFF.

J is TRBJ1-1 and V is TRBV7-2, with D possibly being TRBD1 (5 bases). CDR3 size: 13 residues. Looked up from germline, CDR1 is SGHTA and CDR2 is FQGNSA. V lost 5 bases and J 4 bases, leaving 11 bases between the germline ends. This CDR3 reads CASSRRGSTEAFF. The CDR3 bases are TGTGCCAGCAGCCGGCGGGGGAGCACTGAAGCTTTCTTT.

The V call is TRBV11-2, the J call TRBJ2-7; perhaps TRBD1 as D (6 bases). This CDR3 region has 13 residues. Germline-derived CDR1 and CDR2 are SGHAT and FQNNGV. V was shortened by 5 bases and J by 4 bases, with 12 bases between the two germline ends. The CDR3 DNA follows: TGTGCCAGCAGCCCACGGACAGTGTACGAGCAGTACTTC. Translating gives CASSPRTVYEQYF.

The genes are TRBV11-3 and TRBJ1-1; D call uncertain. Germline-derived CDR1 and CDR2 are SGHNT and YENEEA. The CDR3 totals 13 residues. The germline V and J ends were trimmed by 4 bases and 0 bases, with 6 bases remaining between them. The CDR3 region is CASSSNMNTEAFF. The CDR3 DNA follows: TGTGCCAGCAGCTCCAACATGAACACTGAAGCTTTCTTT.

The chain couples TRBV29-1 to TRBJ1-1, with D hard to call. The germline gives CDR1 SQVTM, CDR2 ANQGSEA. V lost 6 bases and J lost 1, with 12 bases in between. The CDR3 has 13 amino acids. CDR3 region: CSVSAAGNTEAFF. CDR3 nucleotide sequence: TGCAGCGTCTCAGCGGCGGGGAACACTGAAGCTTTCTTT.

The chain links TRBV15 to TRBJ2-1; TRBD2 agrees at 7 bases. Germline trimming cut 3 bases from V and 3 bases from J; bases unmatched to any gene: 8. The CDR3 extends over 16 amino acids. CDR1 LNHNV and CDR2 YYDKDF come from the germline V gene (reference sequence). The DNA for the CDR3 is TGTGCCACCAGCAGCTCGAGCGGGACCCGCTACAATGAGCAGTTCTTC. Amino acids: CATSSSSGTRYNEQFF.

V gene TRBV30 combines with J gene TRBJ1-6; 7 bases agree with TRBD1. CDR1 is GTSNPN and CDR2 is SVGIG in the germline V gene (reference sequence). The CDR3 contains 14 residues. The ends lost 0 bases at V and 10 bases at J; junction bases unmatched: 6. The CDR3 sequence is CAWSVPGGYSPLHF. In nucleotides, the CDR3 is TGTGCCTGGAGTGTACCAGGGGGTTACTCACCCCTCCACTTT. Full variable domain (rest looked up from reference TRBV30 and TRBJ1-6): SQTIHQWPATLVQPVGSPLSLECTVEGTSNPNLYWYRQAAGRGLQLLFYSVGIGQISSEVPQNLSASRPQDRQFILSSKKLLLSDSGFYLCAWSVPGGYSPLHFGNGTRLTVT.

V is TRBV30 and J is TRBJ2-2, with D maybe TRBD1 (5 bases). The CDR3 is made up of 11 amino acids. V dropped 7 bases and J dropped 8 bases, with 11 bases sitting between them. The germline V gene has CDR1 GTSNPN and CDR2 SVGIG (reference sequence). CDR3 coding DNA: TGTGCCTCGTTAAGGGGAGGGGAGCTGTTTTTT. Translated, it gives CASLRGGELFF.

V usage is TRBV5-4 and J usage is TRBJ2-7; possibly TRBD2 for D (7 bases). CDR1 is SGHNT, CDR2 YYREEE, per germline (reference sequence). The CDR3 runs to 14 residues. Deletions cut 5 bases from V and 0 bases from J, with 12 bases between. CDR3 bases: TGTGCCAGCAGGAACGGGGGGCACTCCTACGAGCAGTACTTC. As protein: CASRNGGHSYEQYF.

J is TRBJ2-3 and V is TRBV28, with D maybe TRBD1 (6 bases). The length of the CDR3 is 15 residues. Germline V lookup: CDR1 MDHEN, CDR2 SYDVKM. V lost 6 bases, J lost 0 bases, and 13 bases lay in between. For the CDR3, the DNA is TGTGCCAGCAGCCCTAAGGGGGACAGCACAGATACGCAGTATTTT. Its protein is CASSPKGDSTDTQYF.

The chain links TRBV6-1 to TRBJ1-6, with D maybe TRBD1 (6 bases). V was cut by 10 bases and J by 9 bases, with 13 bases left in between. Germline V gives CDR1 MNHNS, CDR2 SASEGT. This CDR3 has 12 residues. The CDR3 coding sequence is TGTGCCACAAACAGGGTTGGTTCACCCCTCCACTTT. It is translated as CATNRVGSPLHF.

The J gene is TRBJ2-5, the V gene TRBV28; D is perhaps TRBD2 (7 bases). The CDR3 has 14 amino acids. Trimming took 6 bases from V and 4 from J, leaving 15 bases between them. CDR1 is MDHEN and CDR2 is SYDVKM in the germline V gene. CDR3 in DNA: TGTGCCAGCAGGCCCGGGGGAGGGGGAGAGACCCAGTACTTC. Its translation: CASRPGGGGETQYF.

The chain joins TRBV11-1 to TRBJ2-2; 7 nucleotides match TRBD1. CDR1 and CDR2 (germline): SGHAT, FQDESV (reference sequence). The V and J ends lost 0 bases and 4 bases, in that order; junction bases with no gene match: 5. The CDR3 is 16 amino acids. Here the CDR3 DNA reads TGTGCCAGCAGCTTAGCTACAGGGGCGGGCACCGGGGAGCTGTTTTTT. Protein: CASSLATGAGTGELFF.

About this clone itself: This sample includes further DNA sequences coding for the same CDR3. This chain uses TRBV6-1 with TRBJ2-2; perhaps TRBD1 as D (6 bases). The CDR3 consists of 14 residues. V was trimmed by 10 bases and J by 2 bases, leaving 14 bases between them. CDR1 is MNHNS, CDR2 SASEGT, per germline. For the CDR3, the DNA is TGTGCCACCGTACAGGGTACAAACACCGGGGAGCTGTTTTTT. It specifies CATVQGTNTGELFF.

The chain has TRBV7-9 and TRBJ2-4; 7 nucleotides line up with TRBD2. From germline, CDR1 is SEHNR and CDR2 FQNEAQ (reference sequence). V shed 1 base, J shed 0 bases, and the junction held 3 bases outside the gene matches. The CDR3 extends over 16 amino acids. The CDR3 loop reads CASSLGAGLAKNIQYF. The CDR3 nucleotides are TGTGCCAGCAGCTTAGGAGCGGGGCTAGCCAAAAACATTCAGTACTTC.

The chain has TRBV7-9 and TRBJ1-5; no firm D call. Germline V gene lookup returns CDR1 SEHNR and CDR2 FQNEAQ (reference sequence). CDR3 length: 14 amino acids. Trimming took 4 bases from V and 3 from J, leaving 10 bases between them. CDR3 sequence reads: CASSYNSPNQPQHF. In DNA form, the CDR3 reads TGTGCCAGCAGCTATAACAGTCCCAATCAGCCCCAGCATTTT.

The chain couples TRBV5-4 to TRBJ1-1; weak D call: TRBD1 (5 bases). The length of the CDR3 is 14 residues. Germline V CDR1 and CDR2: SGHNT, YYREEE (reference sequence). V shed 0 bases and J shed 5 bases, with 11 bases lying between them. CDR3 in DNA: TGTGCCAGCAGCTTGGATTGGGGGGGTACTGAAGCTTTCTTT. Translating it yields CASSLDWGGTEAFF.

The chain couples TRBV28 to TRBJ2-5; weak D call: TRBD2 (6 bases). V dropped 3 bases and J dropped 5 bases, with 19 bases sitting between them. Germline V gives CDR1 MDHEN, CDR2 SYDVKM. There are 16 residues in the CDR3. The CDR3: CASSFRAKGGTETQYF. As DNA, the CDR3 is TGTGCCAGCAGTTTTCGAGCCAAGGGAGGTACGGAGACCCAGTACTTC.

CDR3 DNA: TGTGCCTGGAGGATTGCGGGAGCAACGAGTGAGCAGTTCTTC. Protein: CAWRIAGATSEQFF. This chain uses TRBV30 with TRBJ2-1; 7 nucleotides agree with TRBD2. Germline-derived CDR1 and CDR2 are GTSNPN and SVGIG (reference sequence). V shed 3 bases and J 9 bases; nucleotides not matched to a gene: 11. The CDR3 loop spans 14 amino acids.

CDR3 bases: TGTGCCAGCAGCAGCGATCAGGGGCCTTCCCCTTACGAGCAGTACTTC. It specifies CASSSDQGPSPYEQYF. This rearrangement joins TRBV11-2 to TRBJ2-5, with a tentative D call TRBD1 (6 bases). The last part of the DNA fits TRBJ2-7 better; the J call may be wrong. CDR3 length equals 16 residues. Per the germline V gene, CDR1 is SGHAT and CDR2 is FQNNGV.

J is TRBJ2-1 and V is TRBV9; D might be TRBD1 (5 bases). With 0 bases removed from V and 5 bases from J, the gap between germline ends came to 12 bases. The germline CDR1 and CDR2 sequences are SGDLS and YYNGEE. The CDR3 runs to 15 residues. This chain's CDR3 is CASSVEGNDDNEQFF. The CDR3 nucleotides read TGTGCCAGCAGCGTAGAGGGGAATGATGACAATGAGCAGTTCTTC. The whole variable domain, filled in from reference TRBV9 and TRBJ2-1, reads DSGVTQTPKHLITATGQRVTLRCSPRSGDLSVYWYQQSLDQGLQFLIQYYNGEERAKGNILERFSAQQFPDLHSELNLSSLELGDSALYFCASSVEGNDDNEQFFGPGTRLTVL.

The chain carries TRBV5-1 and TRBJ2-1, with D possibly matching TRBD2 (6 bases). The CDR3 consists of 17 residues. The germline CDR1 and CDR2 sequences are SGHRS and YFSETQ. Trimming removed 5 bases at V and 5 bases at J, with 23 bases between. This CDR3 reads CASRDRDGGLVDNEQFF. DNA of the CDR3: TGCGCCAGCAGGGACCGGGATGGGGGGTTAGTAGACAATGAGCAGTTCTTC.

This rearrangement joins TRBV7-9 to TRBJ2-1, with 10 bases aligning to TRBD2. J gave up 0 bases and V 1 base, and 0 bases lay outside the gene matches. The germline V gene has CDR1 SEHNR and CDR2 FQNEAQ (reference sequence). The CDR3 consists of 16 residues. The CDR3 loop is CASSLVAGGSYNEQFF. CDR3 sequence (DNA): TGTGCCAGCAGCTTAGTAGCGGGGGGCTCCTACAATGAGCAGTTCTTC.

The V call is TRBV7-9, the J call TRBJ2-7; 12 bases are shared with TRBD2. Germline V lookup: CDR1 SEHNR, CDR2 FQNEAQ (reference sequence). The V segment lost 4 bases and the J segment 3 bases; nucleotides outside the gene matches: 7. This CDR3 has 16 residues. The chain's CDR3 is CASSSDGLAGNYEQYF. CDR3 bases: TGTGCCAGCAGCTCCGATGGACTAGCGGGGAACTACGAGCAGTACTTC. Complete variable domain (other parts from reference TRBV7-9 and TRBJ2-7): DTGVSQNPRHKITKRGQNVTFRCDPISEHNRLYWYRQTLGQGPEFLTYFQNEAQLEKSRLLSDRFSAERPKGSFSTLEIQRTEQGDSAMYLCASSSDGLAGNYEQYFGPGTRLTVT.

The rearrangement links TRBV27 to TRBJ2-5; 9 nucleotides line up with TRBD2. The germline CDR1 and CDR2 sequences are MNHEY and SMNVEV (reference sequence). The V and J ends lost 5 bases and 4 bases, in that order; junction bases with no gene match: 5. The CDR3 is made up of 14 amino acids. The CDR3 here is CASSPLAGAETQYF. The CDR3 nucleotides read TGTGCCAGCAGTCCATTAGCGGGAGCAGAGACCCAGTACTTC.